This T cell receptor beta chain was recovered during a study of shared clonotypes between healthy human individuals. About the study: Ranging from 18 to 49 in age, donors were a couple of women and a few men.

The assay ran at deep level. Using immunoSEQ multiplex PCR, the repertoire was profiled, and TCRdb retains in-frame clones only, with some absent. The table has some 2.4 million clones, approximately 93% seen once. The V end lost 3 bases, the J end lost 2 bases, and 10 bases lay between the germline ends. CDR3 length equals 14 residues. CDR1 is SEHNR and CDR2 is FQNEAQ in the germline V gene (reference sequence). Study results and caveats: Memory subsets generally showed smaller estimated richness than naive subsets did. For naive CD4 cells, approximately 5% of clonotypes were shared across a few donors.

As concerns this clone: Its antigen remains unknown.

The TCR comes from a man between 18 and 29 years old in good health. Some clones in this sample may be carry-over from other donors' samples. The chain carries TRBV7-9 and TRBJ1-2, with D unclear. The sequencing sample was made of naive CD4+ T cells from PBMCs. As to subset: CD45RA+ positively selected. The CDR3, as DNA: TGTGCCAGCAGCTTGGAAAGCAACAACTATGGCTACACCTTC. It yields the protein CASSLESNNYGYTF. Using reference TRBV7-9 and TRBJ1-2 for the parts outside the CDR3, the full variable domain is DTGVSQNPRHKITKRGQNVTFRCDPISEHNRLYWYRQTLGQGPEFLTYFQNEAQLEKSRLLSDRFSAERPKGSFSTLEIQRTEQGDSAMYLCASSLESNNYGYTFGSGTRLTVV.